Following are 22 T cell receptor beta chains from one sample sequenced in a study of breast tumors, draining lymph nodes, adjacent tissues. TCRdb used MiXCR to reprocess the multiplex PCR reads, holding one entry per CDR3 protein. Counted here are some 170,000 distinct CDR3 sequences, 33% occurring once; the ten biggest clones make up about 3.7%. Samples came from axillary lymph nodes draining the breast cancer. Source material: axillary lymph node tissue. These receptors originate from a female donor with breast cancer. Some clones in this sample may be carry-over from other donors' samples.

At least ten counts were recorded for this clonotype. This chain joins TRBV4-3 and TRBJ1-4, with 7 bases fitting TRBD1. Per germline, CDR1 LGHNA and CDR2 YSLEER. J was trimmed by 3 bases and V by 4 bases; bases with no gene match: 14. The CDR3 is 18 amino acids. CDR3 DNA sequence: TGCGCCAGCAGCCTACTCGTGACAGGGACTAGGGCTAATGAAAAACTGTTTTTT. Protein product: CASSLLVTGTRANEKLFF.

The table lists this clonotype with many counts. The rearrangement links TRBV6-1 to TRBJ2-7, with 10 bases identical to TRBD2. From germline, CDR1 is MNHNS and CDR2 SASEGT. Trimming removed 1 base from V and 3 bases from J; junction bases left unmatched: 6. The CDR3 runs to 16 residues. In DNA, the CDR3 is TGTGCCAGCAGTGAAGGTATTAGCGGGGGGTTCTACGAGCAGTACTTC. This codes for CASSEGISGGFYEQYF.

This sequence joins TRBV6-5 and TRBJ1-3; D unclear. The CDR3 length is 16 residues. Per germline, CDR1 MNHEY and CDR2 SVGAGI. Trimming removed 10 bases from V and 8 bases from J, with 27 bases in between. CDR3 region: CATAPLRERKGDTIYF. The CDR3 nucleotides are TGTGCCACCGCACCCCTCCGGGAACGGAAAGGAGACACCATATATTTT.

This clonotype was picked up many times. The V call is TRBV11-2, the J call TRBJ2-1, with D perhaps TRBD2 (6 bases). V was clipped by 4 bases and J by 6 bases, with 13 bases between them. Germline loops: CDR1 SGHAT, CDR2 FQNNGV. CDR3 length equals 14 residues. CDR3 nucleotide sequence: TGTGCCAGCAGCTCCAGGGACTTGGTCAATGAGCAGTTCTTC. This sequence encodes CASSSRDLVNEQFF.

The CDR3 coding sequence is TGTGCCAGTAAGGAACTTACAGGGGGCGGTCAGCCCCAGCATTTT. This translates into CASKELTGGGQPQHF. This rearrangement joins TRBV19 to TRBJ1-5; 9 nucleotides align to TRBD1. The J segment lost 6 bases and the V segment lost 7 bases, leaving 10 bases of the junction unmatched. Germline CDR1 is LNHDA and CDR2 is SQIVND (reference sequence). The CDR3 covers 15 residues.

The table lists this clonotype with many counts. The chain links TRBV19 to TRBJ2-1; 11 bases fit TRBD2. The germline V gene encodes CDR1 LNHDA and CDR2 SQIVND (reference sequence). Germline trimming cut 6 bases from V and 10 bases from J; bases unmatched to any gene: 14. The CDR3 is made up of 16 amino acids. CDR3 amino acids: CASSTGGASGGREQFF. The CDR3 DNA is TGTGCCAGTAGCACCGGAGGAGCTAGCGGGGGGCGAGAGCAGTTCTTC.

The CDR3 DNA is TGTGCCAGCAGCTTGGACAGGGGCCGGACTGAAAAACTGTTTTTT. Translation: CASSLDRGRTEKLFF. The rearrangement links TRBV5-8 to TRBJ1-4; 7 bases agree with TRBD1. From germline, CDR1 is SGHTS and CDR2 YDEGEE. V dropped 0 bases and J dropped 7; count of bases not matched to a gene: 6. This CDR3 spans 15 amino acids. The variable domain in full, with the rest retrieved from reference TRBV5-8 and TRBJ1-4, is EAGVTQSPTHLIKTRGQQATLRCSPISGHTSVYWYQQALGLGLQFLLWYDEGEERNRGNFPPRFSGRQFPNYSSELNVNALELEDSALYLCASSLDRGRTEKLFFGSGTQLSVL.

On this clonotype itself: Because the CDR3 is missing its conserved closing phenylalanine or tryptophan, this is likely a read error. This chain links TRBV20-1 with TRBJ2-3; TRBD2 aligns across 13 bases. The CDR3 is 16 residues long. V lost 8 bases to trimming and J lost 2 bases; unmatched junction nucleotides: 10. Germline assignment: CDR1 DFQATT and CDR2 SNEGSKA (reference sequence). The CDR3 is CSTPRLAGGLTDTQYL. The CDR3 coding sequence is TGCAGTACTCCCAGACTAGCGGGAGGACTCACAGATACGCAGTATCTT.

Turning to this clonotype: A much more abundant neighbour one base away suggests this may be a read error. V gene TRBV7-6 combines with J gene TRBJ1-2; 8 nucleotides line up with TRBD1. CDR1 is SGHVS and CDR2 is FNYEAQ in the germline V gene. The CDR3 sequence is 15 residues long. The CDR3 protein is CASSPSTGATSGYPF. The CDR3 bases are TGTGCCAGCAGCCCGTCGACAGGGGCTACGTCGGGCTACCCCTTC.

This clonotype was found many times. As DNA, the CDR3 is TGTGCCAGCAGCCCCTCAAGCCTTCAAGAGACCCAGTACTTC. It is translated as CASSPSSLQETQYF. This rearrangement joins TRBV7-6 to TRBJ2-5; D remains unclear. Germline CDR1 is SGHVS and CDR2 is FNYEAQ. This CDR3 spans 14 amino acids. The germline V and J ends were trimmed by 5 bases and 2 bases, with 12 bases remaining between them.

The CDR3 DNA sequence: TGCGCCAGCAGCCTCGGGGGCGCGGCCTACGAGCAGTACTTC. Its translation is CASSLGGAAYEQYF. The rearrangement joins TRBV5-1 to TRBJ2-7; the D gene could be TRBD1 or TRBD2 (6 bases each). The V gene's germline CDR1 is SGHRS and CDR2 YFSETQ. Trimming removed 4 bases from V and 2 bases from J, with 13 bases in between. CDR3 length: 14 residues.

With respect to this clonotype: Relative to the germline gene, one junction end is altered; a read error may explain this. The chain carries TRBV25-1 and TRBJ1-3; no reliable D call. The V gene's germline CDR1 is MGHDK and CDR2 SYGVNS. The CDR3 runs 18 residues. CDR3 sequence: CASSEFGSGKNSGNTKYF. CDR3 nucleotide sequence: TGTGCCAGCAGTGAATTCGGGTCGGGAAAAAACTCTGGAAACACCAAATATTTT.

This clonotype was counted ten times or more. The gene calls are TRBV7-8 and TRBJ1-5, with D perhaps TRBD1 (6 bases). Germline loops: CDR1 SGHVS, CDR2 FQNEAQ. The CDR3 is 16 residues long. V lost 1 base and J lost 0, with 10 bases in between. CDR3 coding DNA: TGTGCCAGCAGCTTAGGCAGGGGCTATAGCAATCAGCCCCAGCATTTT. It is translated as CASSLGRGYSNQPQHF.

This clonotype appeared a few times. This chain joins TRBV2 and TRBJ1-1; D gene uncertain. The germline gives CDR1 SNHLY, CDR2 FYNNEI. The CDR3 has 13 residues. The V and J ends lost 6 bases and 4 bases respectively, with 12 bases between them. CDR3 in amino acids: CASSSQSGTEAFF. The CDR3 DNA is TGTGCCAGCAGCTCGCAGTCGGGCACTGAAGCTTTCTTT.

This clonotype was seen many times. V and J are TRBV12-3 or TRBV12-4 and TRBJ1-2; 7 nucleotides agree with TRBD1. Trimming at V came to 7 bases and at J to 7 bases, leaving 9 bases not matched to a gene. This CDR3 has 13 amino acids. The CDR3 region has the DNA TGTGCCAGCAATAAAGGGGGCGGACTTGGCTACACCTTC. It specifies CASNKGGGLGYTF.

This chain connects TRBV12-3 or TRBV12-4 to TRBJ1-2; D may be TRBD1 (5 bases). The CDR3 runs 17 residues. V lost 3 bases to trimming and J lost 7 bases, with 24 bases between them. The DNA for the CDR3 is TGTGCCAGCAGTTTCGACGAGAGCTCCAGGGAAATGGTTGGCTACACCTTC. Translation gives CASSFDESSREMVGYTF.

This clonotype was seen many times. The chain is built from TRBV5-1 and TRBJ2-3, with D hard to call. The CDR3 covers 12 residues. The V end was cut by 0 bases, the J end by 4 bases, with 3 bases between. Germline CDR1 reads SGHRS; CDR2 reads YFSETQ. The CDR3 coding sequence is TGCGCCAGCAGCTTGGCCGCAGATACGCAGTATTTT. It yields the protein CASSLAADTQYF.

This clonotype showed up many times. A much larger clone lies one base from this, so it may be a read error. The V and J genes are TRBV9 and TRBJ1-2, with 10 bases lining up with TRBD1. The CDR3 spans 15 residues. CDR1 and CDR2 from the germline V gene are SGDLS and YYNGEE. The CDR3 bases are TGTGCCAGCAGCCCCACGCCGGGACAGGGGTTTGGCTCCACCTTC. As protein: CASSPTPGQGFGSTF.

This clonotype was seen more than once but under ten times. This may be a read error: a much more frequent sequence differs by one nucleotide. The chain recombines TRBV20-1 with TRBJ1-5, with no clear D. V lost 5 bases and J lost 6, with 20 bases in between. The length of the CDR3 is 15 residues. Germline CDR1 and CDR2: DFQATT and SNEGSKA (reference sequence). The CDR3 here is CSACRNGSPTQPQHF. In DNA form, the CDR3 reads TGCAGTGCTTGCCGGAACGGGAGTCCCACTCAGCCCCAGCATTTT.

This clonotype was recorded many times. The J gene is TRBJ2-1, the V gene TRBV7-2; 9 nucleotides match TRBD2. This CDR3 spans 14 amino acids. The V gene end was trimmed by 3 bases and the J gene end by 6 bases; junction bases not matched to a gene: 3. Germline CDR1 reads SGHTA; CDR2 reads FQGNSA. CDR3 sequence: CASSLGGRANEQFF. CDR3 in DNA: TGTGCCAGCAGCTTGGGCGGGAGGGCCAATGAGCAGTTCTTC.

This clonotype came up many times. The chain recombines TRBV20-1 with TRBJ2-7, with 9 nucleotides matching TRBD1. The CDR3 loop spans 13 amino acids. Germline V CDR1 and CDR2: DFQATT, SNEGSKA (reference sequence). The V gene end was trimmed by 5 bases and the J gene end by 3 bases; junction bases not matched to a gene: 5. CDR3 bases: TGCAGTGCTCCCCAGGACAGGGGCTACGAGCAGTACTTC. Translation gives CSAPQDRGYEQYF.

The J gene is TRBJ2-2, the V gene TRBV10-2; 9 nucleotides agree with TRBD1. CDR1 and CDR2 from the germline V gene are WSHSY and SAAADI. The CDR3 totals 13 residues. With 7 bases clipped from V and 8 bases from J, the junction kept 5 bases outside the gene matches. The CDR3 is CASITGGAGELFF. CDR3 in DNA: TGCGCCAGCATTACAGGGGGCGCTGGGGAGCTGTTTTTT.